This passage covers 31 T cell receptor beta chains from one sample sequenced in a study of early T cells in non-severe SARS-CoV-2 infection. TCRdb processed the 5' RACE reads anew with MiXCR; each CDR3 protein has one entry. Among under 60,000 distinct CDR3 sequences listed, about 9.4% were seen once. The specimen sequenced was whole blood. These TCRs come from an adult who was a healthcare worker with PCR-confirmed SARS-CoV-2 infection or an uninfected control (not recorded which).

At least ten counts were recorded for this clonotype. The rearrangement uses TRBV6-2 or TRBV6-3 and TRBJ2-2; 8 bases map to TRBD2. Trimming removed 6 bases from V and 7 bases from J; junction bases left unmatched: 4. The CDR3 totals 13 residues. Per germline, CDR1 MNHEY and CDR2 SVGEGT. CDR3 residues: CASRGLAGGELFF. The CDR3 DNA follows: TGTGCCAGCAGGGGCCTAGCGGGCGGGGAGCTGTTTTTT.

For this clonotype: A much larger clonotype is one base distant, so this may be a read error. The gene calls are TRBV7-2 and TRBJ1-3; possible D gene TRBD1, 6 bases. This CDR3 contains 14 residues. CDR1 and CDR2 (germline): SGHTA, FQGNSA. CDR3 bases: TGTGTCAGCAGCCCAAACAGGGCTGGAAACACCATATATTTT. As protein: CVSSPNRAGNTIYF.

Many counts were recorded for this clonotype. The J gene is TRBJ2-5, the V gene TRBV19, with TRBD1 matching 9 bases. This CDR3 has 14 residues. The germline V gene has CDR1 LNHDA and CDR2 SQIVND (reference sequence). V dropped 5 bases and J dropped 4; count of bases not matched to a gene: 5. The CDR3 bases are TGTGCCAGTAGTTCCCCGGGACAGGGAGAGACCCAGTACTTC. Protein sequence: CASSSPGQGETQYF.

This clonotype was counted many times. The chain couples TRBV12-3 or TRBV12-4 to TRBJ1-2; D gene ambiguous. The CDR3 length is 16 residues. V was trimmed by 1 base and J by 0 bases, leaving 12 bases between them. The CDR3 region is CASSLGSPGTNYGYTF. The CDR3 coding sequence is TGTGCCAGCAGTTTAGGTTCTCCAGGAACTAACTATGGCTACACCTTC.

This clonotype was seen repeatedly, ten times or more. The rearrangement uses TRBV3-1 and TRBJ2-7, with D uncertain. The ends were cut back, 0 bases at V and 2 bases at J, with 8 bases in the middle. This CDR3 spans 14 amino acids. Looked up from germline, CDR1 is LGHDT and CDR2 is YNNKEL (reference sequence). CDR3 DNA: TGTGCCAGCAGCCAAGATGATACAGCCTACGAGCAGTACTTC. Its protein is CASSQDDTAYEQYF.

This clonotype has more than one count but fewer than ten. The chain recombines TRBV5-1 with TRBJ2-1; D remains ambiguous. The germline V and J ends were trimmed by 1 base and 10 bases, with 9 bases remaining between them. The CDR3 contains 12 residues. Germline lookup yields CDR1 SGHRS and CDR2 YFSETQ. The CDR3 reads CASSLRFGEQFF. The CDR3 nucleotides are TGCGCCAGCAGCTTGCGGTTTGGGGAGCAGTTCTTC.

This clonotype appeared a few times. J is TRBJ2-1 and V is TRBV24-1; TRBD2 matches at 7 bases. This CDR3 region has 18 residues. The germline gives CDR1 KGHDR, CDR2 SFDVKD. With 0 bases clipped from V and 3 bases from J, the junction kept 10 bases outside the gene matches. The CDR3 DNA reads as TGTGCCACCAGTGATTTGCTCCCCTCTAGCGGAGACTACAATGAGCAGTTCTTC. It yields the protein CATSDLLPSSGDYNEQFF.

This clonotype has only a few counts. The chain combines TRBV9 with TRBJ2-5; 11 bases fit TRBD1. The CDR3 is 14 amino acids. The junction had 2 bases not matched to a gene; V was cut back by 3 bases and J by 4 bases. Germline V gene lookup returns CDR1 SGDLS and CDR2 YYNGEE. CDR3 loop: CASSAGQGAETQYF. The CDR3 coding sequence is TGTGCCAGCAGCGCCGGACAGGGGGCAGAGACCCAGTACTTC. Complete variable domain (other parts from reference TRBV9 and TRBJ2-5): DSGVTQTPKHLITATGQRVTLRCSPRSGDLSVYWYQQSLDQGLQFLIQYYNGEERAKGNILERFSAQQFPDLHSELNLSSLELGDSALYFCASSAGQGAETQYFGPGTRLLVL.

This clonotype was observed a few times. V usage is TRBV27 and J usage is TRBJ2-2; the match to TRBD1 covers 9 bases. The V gene's germline CDR1 is MNHEY and CDR2 SMNVEV (reference sequence). The trim removed 4 bases at V and 3 bases at J, leaving 3 bases unmatched. CDR3 length equals 15 residues. CDR3 loop: CASSSDRGDTGELFF. In DNA form, the CDR3 reads TGTGCCAGCAGTTCAGACAGGGGGGACACCGGGGAGCTGTTTTTT.

In its sample, this clonotype was seen many times. The chain combines TRBV29-1 with TRBJ2-3, with D possibly TRBD2 on 6 matching bases. Per the germline V gene, CDR1 is SQVTM and CDR2 is ANQGSEA. The CDR3 runs 14 residues. Trimming took off 7 bases at V and 4 bases at J, with 18 bases between the two ends. Here the CDR3 reads CSADPGRYSDTQYF. CDR3 nucleotide sequence: TGCAGCGCTGACCCAGGGAGGTACTCAGATACGCAGTATTTT.

This clonotype showed up many times. One end of the junction varies from germline; a read error may be responsible. V is TRBV5-1 and J is TRBJ2-3; 10 bases fit TRBD2. This CDR3 has 16 amino acids. In germline, CDR1 is SGHRS, CDR2 YFSETQ. In nucleotides, the CDR3 is TGTGCCAGCAGCTTGCTAGCGGGGGCCAACACAGATACGCAGTATTTT. Protein product: CASSLLAGANTDTQYF.

This clonotype was detected only a few times. The genes are TRBV29-1 and TRBJ1-1, with TRBD1 matching over 12 bases. V shed 7 bases and J 5 bases; nucleotides not matched to a gene: 11. Germline-derived CDR1 and CDR2 are SQVTM and ANQGSEA. CDR3 length: 15 residues. CDR3: CSALGDRGRGTEAFF. Written as DNA, the CDR3 is TGCAGCGCTCTAGGGGACAGGGGGCGAGGAACTGAAGCTTTCTTT. Full variable domain (missing parts from reference TRBV29-1 and TRBJ1-1): SAVISQKPSRDICQRGTSLTIQCQVDSQVTMMFWYRQQPGQSLTLIATANQGSEATYESGFVIDKFPISRPNLTFSTLTVSNMSPEDSSIYLCSALGDRGRGTEAFFGQGTRLTVV.

This clonotype has a count of ten or more. V gene TRBV18 combines with J gene TRBJ1-6; D is unclear. Germline V CDR1 and CDR2: KGHSH, LQKENI. Deletions cut 3 bases from V and 9 bases from J, with 6 bases between. The CDR3 contains 12 residues. CDR3 amino acids: CASSPWSSPLHF. The CDR3 DNA reads as TGTGCCAGCTCACCTTGGAGTTCACCCCTCCACTTT. The whole variable domain, remainder taken from reference TRBV18 and TRBJ1-6, is NAGVMQNPRHLVRRRGQEARLRCSPMKGHSHVYWYRQLPEEGLKFMVYLQKENIIDESGMPKERFSAEFPKEGPSILRIQQVVRGDSAAYFCASSPWSSPLHFGNGTRLTVT.

J is TRBJ2-4 and V is TRBV28; 8 bases are shared with TRBD1. The germline V gene has CDR1 MDHEN and CDR2 SYDVKM. CDR3 length: 13 amino acids. J gave up 15 bases and V 3 bases, and 10 bases lay outside the gene matches. CDR3 in DNA: TGTGCCAGCAGTTTTGCCCGGACAGGGAATTCGTACTTC. The encoded protein is CASSFARTGNSYF.

This clonotype was observed many times. The chain links TRBV12-5 to TRBJ1-1, with D possibly being TRBD1 (5 bases). The CDR3 runs 14 residues. CDR1 and CDR2 from the germline V gene are LGHNT and FRNRAP. Between the trimmed V and J ends, which lost 2 bases and 8 bases, there was a span of 15 bases. The CDR3 region is CASGLPPGRPEAFF. CDR3 coding DNA: TGTGCTAGTGGTTTGCCTCCGGGGCGACCCGAAGCTTTCTTT.

The chain combines TRBV9 with TRBJ1-3, with D maybe TRBD1 (5 bases). V dropped 4 bases and J dropped 0 bases, with 14 bases sitting between them. CDR3 length equals 16 residues. Germline loops: CDR1 SGDLS, CDR2 YYNGEE. The chain's CDR3 is CASSFRGDYSGNTIYF. The CDR3, as DNA: TGTGCCAGCAGCTTCCGGGGCGATTACTCTGGAAACACCATATATTTT.

This clonotype was seen repeatedly, ten times or more. V and J are TRBV30 and TRBJ1-2; no firm D call. Germline CDR1 GTSNPN, CDR2 SVGIG (reference sequence). The ends were cut back, 0 bases at V and 8 bases at J, with 13 bases in the middle. CDR3 length equals 13 residues. This chain's CDR3 is CAWSVGSLGGYTF. The CDR3 bases are TGTGCCTGGAGTGTAGGGTCCCTCGGGGGCTACACCTTC.

This clonotype was found a few times. The rearrangement joins TRBV7-9 to TRBJ2-7; D might be TRBD1 (6 bases). The CDR3 is 14 amino acids. Germline V CDR1 and CDR2: SEHNR, FQNEAQ (reference sequence). V was shortened by 2 bases and J by 3 bases, with 11 bases between the two germline ends. CDR3 in DNA: TGTGCCAGCAGCTTACTTGGACAGAACTACGAGCAGTACTTC. Its translation is CASSLLGQNYEQYF.

This clonotype was counted at least ten times. V usage is TRBV7-3 and J usage is TRBJ2-5, with a weak D call TRBD2 (5 bases). The CDR3 runs to 13 residues. The V gene's germline CDR1 is SGHTA and CDR2 FQGTGA. V lost 5 bases to trimming and J lost 5 bases, with 12 bases between them. CDR3 bases: TGTGCCAGCAGCCCCCTTGGCGGGGAGACCCAGTACTTC. The encoded protein is CASSPLGGETQYF.

This clonotype has at least ten counts. V usage is TRBV6-6 and J usage is TRBJ1-1; no clear D. Trimming removed 5 bases from V and 1 base from J, with 5 bases in between. CDR1 and CDR2 (germline): MNHNY, SVGAGI (reference sequence). The CDR3 has 12 amino acids. The CDR3 bases are TGTGCCAGCAGTCCCCCGAACACTGAAGCTTTCTTT. This sequence encodes CASSPPNTEAFF.

The chain uses TRBV21-1 and TRBJ2-1; TRBD2 reflects the table's D call only, with no check against the DNA. TRBV21-1 is labeled a pseudogene. The CDR3 contains 16 residues. CDR3 in amino acids: CASSLPGLAHLNEQFF. CDR3 coding DNA: TGTGCCAGCAGCTTGCCGGGACTAGCGCATTTAAATGAGCAGTTCTTC.

The chain is built from TRBV6-1 and TRBJ2-7; 12 bases agree with TRBD2. This CDR3 contains 17 residues. The germline V gene encodes CDR1 MNHNS and CDR2 SASEGT. V lost 0 bases and J lost 5; bases outside the gene matches: 8. The CDR3 DNA reads TGTGCCAGCAGTGAAGCGCTACTAGCGGGAGGCCGGAACGAGCAGTACTTC. Protein sequence: CASSEALLAGGRNEQYF.

The chain has TRBV27 and TRBJ2-2, with TRBD1 matching over 8 bases. Losses at the gene ends were 4 bases for V and 6 bases for J; bases not matched to a gene: 4. Germline V gives CDR1 MNHEY, CDR2 SMNVEV (reference sequence). The CDR3 loop spans 14 amino acids. The CDR3 DNA reads as TGTGCCAGCAGTTGGACAGGGAAAGCCGGGGAGCTGTTTTTT. As protein: CASSWTGKAGELFF.

The chain joins TRBV19 to TRBJ1-5; tentatively, D is TRBD1 (6 bases). CDR1 is LNHDA and CDR2 is SQIVND in the germline V gene (reference sequence). CDR3 length equals 17 residues. The V end was cut by 7 bases, the J end by 2 bases, with 21 bases between. CDR3 residues: CASTPLVARGGNQPQHF. CDR3 coding DNA: TGTGCCAGTACTCCCTTGGTGGCCAGGGGAGGCAATCAGCCCCAGCATTTT. The whole variable domain, filled in from reference TRBV19 and TRBJ1-5, reads DGGITQSPKYLFRKEGQNVTLSCEQNLNHDAMYWYRQDPGQGLRLIYYSQIVNDFQKGDIAEGYSVSREKKESFPLTVTSAQKNPTAFYLCASTPLVARGGNQPQHFGDGTRLSIL.

There are a few counts of this clonotype. This rearrangement joins TRBV12-3 or TRBV12-4 to TRBJ2-7, with TRBD1 identical over 7 bases. This CDR3 is built from 13 residues. The V segment lost 6 bases and the J segment 4 bases; nucleotides outside the gene matches: 6. The CDR3 is CASSLGQVYEQYF. CDR3 nucleotide sequence: TGTGCCAGCAGCCTTGGACAGGTTTACGAGCAGTACTTC.

The chain is built from TRBV4-1 and TRBJ2-3, with 9 bases identical to TRBD1. CDR3 size: 16 residues. Germline values: CDR1 MGHRA, CDR2 YSYEKL. Germline trimming cut 4 bases from V and 2 bases from J; bases unmatched to any gene: 7. This CDR3 is CASSRAQGANTDTQYF. Written as DNA, the CDR3 is TGCGCCAGCAGCCGAGCACAGGGGGCTAACACAGATACGCAGTATTTT.

In its sample, this clonotype was seen many times. The rearrangement uses TRBV7-9 and TRBJ2-1; D not resolved. Trimming removed 1 base at V and 0 bases at J, with 1 base between. Germline V gene lookup returns CDR1 SEHNR and CDR2 FQNEAQ (reference sequence). The CDR3 runs 13 residues. The CDR3 loop is CASSLDSYNEQFF. In DNA, the CDR3 is TGTGCCAGCAGCTTAGACTCCTACAATGAGCAGTTCTTC.

This clonotype has just a few counts. The rearrangement links TRBV30 to TRBJ2-1; the D is unclear. CDR3 size: 12 residues. The germline V and J ends were trimmed by 3 bases and 4 bases, with 7 bases remaining between them. CDR1 GTSNPN and CDR2 SVGIG come from the germline V gene (reference sequence). The CDR3 is CAWSPLYNEQFF. The CDR3 DNA follows: TGTGCCTGGAGCCCCTTATACAATGAGCAGTTCTTC.

Worth noting for this clonotype: Since the CDR3 does not end with the conserved phenylalanine or tryptophan, this likely comes from a read error. Because the CDR3's place on the DNA is in doubt, the DNA is left out and the CDR3 is given as listed by TCRdb. The V and J genes are TRBV29-1 and TRBJ1-4; the table's D call of TRBD1 was not tested on the DNA. The CDR3 is 9 amino acids in total, end residues counted. Germline V gene sequence: CDR1 SQVTM, CDR2 ANQGSEA. The CDR3 loop reads CSVGGQGKV.

This clonotype was observed at least ten times. The V gene is TRBV4-2, the J gene TRBJ2-7; no definite D call. Trimming took 0 bases from V and 6 from J, leaving 12 bases between them. The V gene's germline CDR1 is LGHNA and CDR2 YNFKEQ. This CDR3 is built from 14 residues. Here the CDR3 DNA reads TGTGCCAGCAGCCAAGATTTCATTCCGGGCGAGCAGTACTTC. Translation: CASSQDFIPGEQYF.

This clonotype was detected ten times or more. The rearrangement joins TRBV24-1 to TRBJ2-1; the D gene is possibly TRBD2 (5 bases). This CDR3 has 15 amino acids. Germline CDR1 is KGHDR and CDR2 is SFDVKD. V was pared by 6 bases and J by 9 bases, with 20 bases between. The CDR3 nucleotides read TGTGCCACCAGTAGGGATGCAGTTGCGGGTGGTGAGCAGTTCTTC. Protein sequence: CATSRDAVAGGEQFF.